Listed below are T cell receptor beta chains from one sample, sequenced in a study of shared clonotypes between healthy human individuals. Data came from immunoSEQ multiplex PCR; TCRdb stores just in-frame clones and leaves some out. The sample includes about 2.1 million clones, about 94% seen only once; the top ten take 1.5% to 2%. What was sequenced was naive CD8+ T cells from PBMCs. The receptor set was obtained from a man between 18 and 35 years old in good health. Some clones in this sample may be carry-over from other donors' samples. Both conserved end residues are part of each CDR3. A D gene is named only where the DNA matches it firmly. Rows may omit the clone size; those that give it use once, few, many or a size class.

TRBV10-3	TRBJ2-5	NA	NA	CAIQDPDTDFQETQYF	TGTGCCATACAAGACCCGGACACGGATTTTCAAGAGACCCAGTACTTC
TRBV15	TRBJ1-1	NA	NA	CATSSRGGTEAFF	TGTGCCACCAGCAGCCGGGGGGGGACTGAAGCTTTCTTT
TRBV7-3	TRBJ2-7	NA	TRBD1	CASSLTGQGGYEQYF	TGTGCCAGCAGCTTAACCGGACAGGGAGGCTACGAGCAGTACTTC
TRBV29-1	TRBJ2-3	once	TRBD2	CSVEGTRADTQYF	TGCAGCGTTGAAGGGACTAGGGCAGATACGCAGTATTTT
TRBV6-5	TRBJ1-2	NA	NA	CASSPGLGGYGYTF	TGTGCCAGCAGTCCAGGGTTGGGTGGCTATGGCTACACCTTC
TRBV27	TRBJ2-7	NA	NA	CASSFTGSSYEQYF	TGTGCCAGCAGTTTTACGGGGAGCTCCTACGAGCAGTACTTC
TRBV29-1	TRBJ1-1	once	TRBD1	CSVVPGGDTEAFF	TGCAGCGTTGTCCCAGGGGGCGACACTGAAGCTTTCTTT
TRBV7-9	TRBJ2-3	NA	NA	CASSPEGRARRDTQYF	TGTGCCAGCAGCCCAGAGGGCAGGGCGAGAAGAGATACGCAGTATTTT
TRBV27	TRBJ2-7	NA	TRBD2	CASSFLAGGPYEQYF	TGTGCCAGCAGTTTTCTAGCGGGAGGCCCCTACGAGCAGTACTTC
TRBV5-1	TRBJ2-1	NA	NA	CASSLTARDFNEQFF	TGCGCCAGCAGCCTGACAGCCAGAGACTTCAATGAGCAGTTCTTC
TRBV30	TRBJ2-5	NA	TRBD2	CAWSVTSEGTQYF	TGTGCCTGGAGTGTAACTAGCGAAGGGACCCAGTACTTC
TRBV27	TRBJ2-7	NA	TRBD2	CASRVTSWTYEQYF	TGTGCCAGCAGGGTGACTAGCTGGACCTACGAGCAGTACTTC
TRBV2	TRBJ1-1	NA	NA	CANPPNEAGLGAFF	TGTGCCAACCCTCCCAATGAGGCGGGCCTAGGGGCTTTCTTT
TRBV7-3	TRBJ2-3	NA	NA	CASSSLGQGRTDTQYF	TGTGCCAGCAGCTCCCTTGGGCAGGGACGCACAGATACGCAGTATTTT
TRBV9	TRBJ1-1	NA	NA	CASSANPTARVGTEAFF	TGTGCCAGCAGCGCCAATCCCACAGCGAGGGTGGGCACTGAAGCTTTCTTT
TRBV28	TRBJ2-5	NA	NA	CASSLEGAEWGKETQYF	TGTGCCAGCAGTTTGGAAGGGGCAGAATGGGGTAAAGAGACCCAGTACTTC
TRBV6-5	TRBJ1-2	few	NA	CASRPGVHVYGYTF	TGTGCCAGCAGGCCAGGGGTGCACGTCTATGGCTACACCTTC
TRBV29-1	TRBJ2-1	NA	TRBD1	CSVRTGGYNEQFF	TGCAGCGTGCGGACAGGGGGCTACAATGAGCAGTTCTTC
TRBV5-1	TRBJ2-7	NA	NA	CASSLGPGLGAYEQYF	TGCGCCAGCAGCTTGGGTCCTGGGTTAGGGGCCTACGAGCAGTACTTC
TRBV7-9	TRBJ1-4	NA	TRBD1	CASSATGSGEKLFF	TGTGCCAGCAGTGCGACAGGGTCGGGTGAAAAACTGTTTTTT
TRBV6-4	TRBJ2-3	NA	NA	CASSDSATGDTQYF	TGTGCCAGCAGTGACTCGGCTACTGGGGATACGCAGTATTTT
TRBV28	TRBJ1-4	NA	NA	CASSPKGREYREKLFF	TGTGCCAGCAGTCCCAAGGGCAGGGAATACAGGGAAAAACTGTTTTTT
TRBV29-1	TRBJ2-4	NA	NA	CSVDGGNIQYF	TGCAGCGTTGACGGGGGAAACATTCAGTACTTC
TRBV7-9	TRBJ1-2	NA	NA	CASSLLARTYGYTF	TGTGCCAGCAGCTTACTTGCCAGGACCTATGGCTACACCTTC
TRBV11-2	TRBJ2-2	NA	TRBD2	CASFPRAGATGELFF	TGTGCCAGCTTCCCCCGCGCGGGAGCAACCGGGGAGCTGTTTTTT
TRBV6-5	TRBJ2-2	NA	NA	CASSYSTGSGGELFF	TGTGCCAGCAGTTACTCGACGGGGTCGGGCGGGGAGCTGTTTTTT
TRBV5-1	TRBJ2-1	NA	NA	CASSLDPQIVAAFDNEQFF	TGCGCCAGCAGCTTGGACCCCCAAATAGTAGCGGCCTTCGACAATGAGCAGTTCTTC
TRBV11-2	TRBJ2-1	NA	NA	CASSLGGRTNYNEQFF	TGTGCCAGCAGCTTAGGCGGGCGTACGAACTACAATGAGCAGTTCTTC
TRBV27	TRBJ1-5	NA	NA	CASREGGGQPQHF	TGTGCCAGCAGGGAGGGGGGAGGTCAGCCCCAGCATTTT
TRBV4-1	TRBJ2-1	NA	TRBD2	CASSTLAGGPGEQFF	TGCGCCAGCAGCACCCTAGCGGGAGGGCCGGGTGAGCAGTTCTTC
TRBV4-3	TRBJ2-3	NA	TRBD2	CASSQDRLAGEGDTQYF	TGCGCCAGCAGCCAAGATCGACTAGCGGGAGAGGGAGATACGCAGTATTTT
TRBV28	TRBJ2-1	NA	NA	CASTRESETYNEQFF	TGTGCCAGCACCCGAGAAAGCGAGACCTACAATGAGCAGTTCTTC
TRBV7-8	TRBJ2-2	once	TRBD2	CASSLVAGARSGELFF	TGTGCCAGCAGCCTCGTAGCGGGAGCGAGGTCCGGGGAGCTGTTTTTT
TRBV4-2	TRBJ2-1	NA	NA	CASSPLDNYEQFF	TGTGCCAGCAGCCCCCTCGACAACTATGAGCAGTTCTTC
TRBV4-3	TRBJ1-6	NA	NA	CASSQETPGFF	TGCGCCAGCAGCCAAGAAACCCCGGGATTTTTT
TRBV10-2	TRBJ1-6	NA	NA	CASRLWDRNSPLHF	TGCGCCAGCAGACTGTGGGATCGTAATTCACCCCTCCACTTT
TRBV27	TRBJ2-1	once	NA	CASSPGTEQFF	TGTGCCAGCAGTCCGGGAACTGAGCAGTTCTTC
TRBV6-5	TRBJ2-5	NA	NA	CASGAGLRETQYF	TGTGCCAGCGGGGCAGGGCTGCGGGAGACCCAGTACTTC
TRBV9	TRBJ2-3	NA	NA	CASSVYSGSSTDTQYF	TGTGCCAGCAGCGTTTACTCCGGGAGTAGCACAGATACGCAGTATTTT
TRBV4-2	TRBJ2-3	NA	TRBD2	CASSRTSASTDTQYF	TGTGCCAGCAGCCGTACTAGCGCGAGCACAGATACGCAGTATTTT
TRBV7-8	TRBJ2-5	NA	TRBD1	CASSSGPGGGETQYF	TGTGCCAGCAGCTCCGGACCAGGGGGTGGCGAGACCCAGTACTTC
TRBV29-1	TRBJ2-1	NA	TRBD2	CSVDTSGEIYNEQFF	TGCAGCGTTGACACTAGCGGGGAGATCTACAATGAGCAGTTCTTC
TRBV11-2	TRBJ2-7	NA	NA	CASSLEGGLAREQYF	TGTGCCAGCAGCTTAGAGGGGGGCCTAGCGCGGGAGCAGTACTTC
TRBV10-3	TRBJ1-6	NA	NA	CAISDVGLTNSPLHF	TGTGCCATCAGTGATGTAGGACTGACAAATTCACCCCTCCACTTT
TRBV5-1	TRBJ2-1	NA	TRBD2	CASSFRSRLAGGSSYNEQFF	TGCGCCAGCAGCTTTAGGAGTAGGCTAGCGGGAGGAAGCTCCTACAATGAGCAGTTCTTC
TRBV30	TRBJ2-7	NA	NA	CAWSVRPSDYEQYF	TGTGCCTGGAGTGTCCGCCCCTCCGATTACGAGCAGTACTTC
TRBV15	TRBJ1-3	NA	TRBD1	CATSKGTGLSGNTIYF	TGTGCCACCAGCAAAGGGACAGGGCTTTCTGGAAACACCATATATTTT
TRBV10-1	TRBJ2-7	NA	NA	CASSVGKTKSEQYF	TGCGCCAGCAGTGTGGGCAAAACGAAGAGCGAGCAGTACTTC
TRBV29-1	TRBJ1-5	NA	NA	CSVAGLGQPQHF	TGCAGCGTTGCCGGGTTAGGTCAGCCCCAGCATTTT
TRBV6-1	TRBJ2-2	NA	TRBD2	CASKAGVTGELFF	TGTGCCAGCAAAGCGGGAGTCACCGGGGAGCTGTTTTTT
TRBV29-1	TRBJ2-1	NA	TRBD2	CSVEEGREGPYNEQFF	TGCAGCGTTGAAGAGGGGCGGGAGGGTCCCTACAATGAGCAGTTCTTC
TRBV5-5	TRBJ1-2	NA	NA	CASRDGGAYGYTF	TGTGCCAGCAGGGACGGGGGAGCCTATGGCTACACCTTC
TRBV27	TRBJ2-1	NA	TRBD2	CASSSPGSGMAEQFF	TGTGCCAGCAGTTCCCCGGGGAGCGGGATGGCTGAGCAGTTCTTC